This T cell receptor beta chain was captured by sequencing in a study of regulatory T cells in long-lasting Graves disease. Overall study results and limits: Analyses excluded thyroid tissue, covering peripheral blood alone.

The CDR3 is made up of 12 amino acids. This clonotype was seen once. What it recognizes is unknown. Possible read error: a much larger clone is one base away. Both iRepertoire HTBI primers and Arm-PCR of CDR3 regions were used to build the TCR beta libraries. One entry per CDR3 protein results from TCRdb running MiXCR on the multiplex PCR reads. The sample contains about 400,000 distinct CDR3 sequences, roughly 20% of which appear only once. Time point: persistent/refractory GD, antithyroid drugs over 5 years with positive TRAb. Scientists built the TCR library using RNA that was extracted from PBMCs. The diagnosis of Graves' disease used American Thyroid Association guidelines.

The specimen comprised peripheral blood mononuclear cells (PBMCs), sampled when the disease was refractory, from a patient treated with antithyroid drugs. The sequence came from a female donor with Graves disease. V is TRBV12-3 or TRBV12-4 and J is TRBJ2-1, with 7 nucleotides matching TRBD2. CDR3 loop: CTSSLRGNEQFF. Here the CDR3 DNA reads TGTACCAGCAGTTTGCGGGGGAATGAGCAGTTCTTC.